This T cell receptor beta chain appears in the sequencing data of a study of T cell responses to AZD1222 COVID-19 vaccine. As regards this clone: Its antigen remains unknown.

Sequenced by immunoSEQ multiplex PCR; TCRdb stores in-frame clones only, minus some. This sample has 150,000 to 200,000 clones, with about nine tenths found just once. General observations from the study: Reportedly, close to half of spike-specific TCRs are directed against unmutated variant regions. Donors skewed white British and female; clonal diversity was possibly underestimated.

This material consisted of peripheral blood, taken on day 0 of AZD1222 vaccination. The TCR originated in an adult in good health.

Here the CDR3 reads CASSLRVGETQYF. The CDR3, as DNA: TGTGCCAGCAGCCTTCGAGTAGGAGAGACCCAGTACTTC. The chain couples TRBV11-3 to TRBJ2-5; D not resolved. V was pared by 5 bases and J by 4 bases, with 11 bases between. This CDR3 contains 13 residues. Germline lookup yields CDR1 SGHNT and CDR2 YENEEA.